The clone carrying this T cell receptor beta chain has only one observation. Its antigen remains unknown. This entry is derived from a study of CD4 T cells in relation to SARS-CoV-2 and coronaviruses. Study summary: After about nine days of antigen culture, PBMC TCR beta CDR3s were sequenced.

The unexposed donors gave CD4+ T cells in about 2011-2018, prior to COVID-19. The cells were cultured for 10 days before CD4+ T cells were isolated. Testing used SARS-CoV-2 S/N and four cold-coronavirus spikes on unexposed-donor CD4+ T cells, cells permitting. Approximately 2 million PBMCs per well were cultured with 9 to 10 IU/ml IL-2. Clones were read by immunoSEQ multiplex PCR, and TCRdb kept only the in-frame ones, dropping some. This repertoire shows some 30,000 clones, 76% found once; its top ten account for about 17%. Trimming shortened V by 4 bases and J by 6 bases, and 9 bases separated the two germline ends. The CDR3 runs 13 residues. CDR1 is SNHLY, CDR2 FYNNEI, per germline.

V usage is TRBV2 and J usage is TRBJ2-2; no clear D gene. The sequencing input was CD4+ T cells from PBMCs, cultured in vitro. This TCR was sampled from a human donor in good health. CDR3 nucleotides: TGTGCCAGCAGTGCTCGTCAATCCGGGGAGCTGTTTTTT. Amino acid sequence: CASSARQSGELFF.